A single sample is the source of the 19 T cell receptor beta chains below, sequenced in a study of CD8 T cells in ankylosing spondylitis. TCRdb recomputed calls from the 5' RACE reads with MiXCR, one row per CDR3 protein. The sample consists of more than 150,000 distinct CDR3 sequences, 15% to 20% of them appearing once. The sample consisted of blood, either unsorted or a sorted T cell fraction (not recorded which). The source is a male donor aged 10 to 35 with ankylosing spondylitis or in good health (not recorded which).

In its sample, this clonotype was seen many times. The chain couples TRBV11-3 to TRBJ2-2, with TRBD2 matching over 13 bases. This CDR3 is built from 16 residues. Germline CDR1 is SGHNT and CDR2 is YENEEA. V lost 6 bases and J lost 6; bases outside the gene matches: 7. The CDR3 nucleotides are TGTGCCAGCAGGCACGGACTAGCGGGAGAGGCCGGGGAGCTGTTTTTT. It yields the protein CASRHGLAGEAGELFF.

This clonotype showed up many times. This chain uses TRBV29-1 with TRBJ2-7; TRBD1 agrees at 9 bases. Trimming cost V 0 bases and J 4 bases; bases outside gene matches: 7. The CDR3 contains 15 residues. From germline, CDR1 is SQVTM and CDR2 ANQGSEA. The CDR3 nucleotides read TGCAGCGTTGAAGATTTCTACAGGGGGCGGTACGAGCAGTACTTC. Its translation: CSVEDFYRGRYEQYF.

This clonotype was seen ten or more times. The chain combines TRBV7-9 with TRBJ2-2; tentative D call: TRBD2 (7 bases). Per the germline V gene, CDR1 is SEHNR and CDR2 is FQNEAQ (reference sequence). V lost 0 bases, J lost 6 bases, and 17 bases lay in between. CDR3 length: 17 amino acids. CDR3 amino acids: CASSLAGGDAPAGELFF. CDR3 nucleotides: TGTGCCAGCAGCTTAGCAGGGGGGGACGCCCCTGCCGGGGAGCTGTTTTTT.

This clonotype came up many times. The CDR3 loop is CASSSQQGQPQHF. The DNA for the CDR3 is TGTGCCAGCAGTTCTCAACAGGGACAGCCCCAGCATTTT. The chain links TRBV12-3 or TRBV12-4 to TRBJ1-5, with D perhaps TRBD1 (6 bases). Between the trimmed V and J ends, which lost 4 bases and 7 bases, there was a span of 11 bases. This CDR3 spans 13 amino acids.

The CDR3 reads CASSGTHVLAKNIQYF. The CDR3 DNA follows: TGTGCCAGCAGCGGGACTCATGTTTTAGCCAAAAACATTCAGTACTTC. The chain carries TRBV12-3 or TRBV12-4 and TRBJ2-4; maybe TRBD2 (6 bases). V shed 6 bases and J shed 0 bases, with 15 bases lying between them. There are 16 residues in the CDR3.

In regard to this clonotype: No conserved phenylalanine or tryptophan ends this CDR3, so it is likely a read error. The chain carries TRBV19 and TRBJ2-3; no firm D call. From germline, CDR1 is LNHDA and CDR2 SQIVND (reference sequence). This CDR3 has 13 amino acids. The germline V and J ends were trimmed by 6 bases and 1 base, with 8 bases remaining between them. CDR3 coding DNA: TGTGCCAGTAGCTCGAGAGGCACAGATACGCAGTATTTA. This codes for CASSSRGTDTQYL.

The table lists this clonotype with a few counts. The CDR3: CASTPNRDASTDTQYF. The CDR3, as DNA: TGTGCCAGCACCCCCAACAGGGACGCGAGCACAGATACGCAGTATTTT. V gene TRBV25-1 combines with J gene TRBJ2-3; D is possibly TRBD1 (6 bases). In germline, CDR1 is MGHDK, CDR2 SYGVNS. The CDR3 has 16 residues. Deletions cut 7 bases from V and 0 bases from J, with 17 bases between.

This chain uses TRBV25-1 with TRBJ2-3; perhaps TRBD2 as D (5 bases). V lost 9 bases and J lost 0, with 13 bases in between. Per the germline V gene, CDR1 is MGHDK and CDR2 is SYGVNS. This CDR3 contains 14 residues. The CDR3 is CASEDWSSTDTQYF. DNA for the CDR3: TGTGCCAGTGAGGACTGGTCAAGCACAGATACGCAGTATTTT.

This clonotype was seen many times. The J gene is TRBJ1-3, the V gene TRBV6-1, with D hard to call. V dropped 3 bases and J dropped 2 bases, with 14 bases sitting between them. From germline, CDR1 is MNHNS and CDR2 SASEGT. CDR3 size: 16 residues. This chain's CDR3 is CASSETPGPPGNTIYF. The CDR3 DNA reads TGTGCCAGCAGTGAGACCCCCGGCCCTCCTGGAAACACCATATATTTT.

This clonotype was observed many times. The chain carries TRBV12-3 or TRBV12-4 and TRBJ2-7, with 8 bases aligning to TRBD1. The ends lost 10 bases at V and 5 bases at J; junction bases unmatched: 13. This CDR3 region has 14 residues. CDR3 DNA sequence: TGTGCCACCGATCTAAACAGGGGGTTTGACGAGCAGTACGTC. Translated, it gives CATDLNRGFDEQYV.

This clonotype was seen repeatedly, ten times or more. The genes are TRBV11-2 and TRBJ1-3, with TRBD1 as a possible D gene (5 bases). Germline V CDR1 and CDR2: SGHAT, FQNNGV. Trimming removed 2 bases from V and 3 bases from J, with 8 bases in between. This CDR3 region has 14 residues. This chain's CDR3 is CASSLTDSGNTIYF. The CDR3 DNA is TGTGCCAGCAGCTTAACCGACAGTGGAAACACCATATATTTT.

The table lists this clonotype with many counts. J is TRBJ1-1 and V is TRBV25-1, with TRBD1 as a possible D gene (5 bases). V was pared by 2 bases and J by 6 bases, with 10 bases between. CDR1 and CDR2 from the germline V gene are MGHDK and SYGVNS. CDR3 length: 13 amino acids. CDR3 nucleotides: TGTGCCAGCAGTGAAATGGGACGGTCTGAAGCTTTCTTT. Translating it yields CASSEMGRSEAFF.

The sample holds many counts of this clonotype. The chain employs TRBV24-1 and TRBJ2-3, with TRBD1 matching over 10 bases. The CDR3 loop spans 17 amino acids. The V gene's germline CDR1 is KGHDR and CDR2 SFDVKD. V dropped 4 bases and J dropped 1; count of bases not matched to a gene: 7. The CDR3 coding sequence is TGTGCCACCAGTGACCCTACCGGGACAGGGGGCACAGATACGCAGTATTTT. Translating it yields CATSDPTGTGGTDTQYF.

This clonotype has a count of ten or more. The chain employs TRBV7-2 and TRBJ2-1; D remains unclear. Germline V gives CDR1 SGHTA, CDR2 FQGNSA. The V end lost 2 bases, the J end lost 6 bases, and 14 bases lay between the germline ends. The CDR3 runs 15 residues. In nucleotides, the CDR3 is TGTGCCAGCAGCTTAACTGTGGGCTACAGCAATGAGCAGTTCTTC. Translating gives CASSLTVGYSNEQFF.

The sample holds many counts of this clonotype. The chain links TRBV11-2 to TRBJ2-5; D not certain. V shed 3 bases and J shed 2 bases, with 7 bases lying between them. Germline V gives CDR1 SGHAT, CDR2 FQNNGV. This CDR3 is 13 amino acids long. DNA of the CDR3: TGTGCCAGCAGCTTCGGCAGACAAGAGACCCAGTACTTC. It is translated as CASSFGRQETQYF.

This clonotype has at least ten counts. The chain links TRBV30 to TRBJ2-1; 12 positions match TRBD2. The CDR3 runs 16 residues. The V gene end was trimmed by 3 bases and the J gene end by 6 bases; junction bases not matched to a gene: 9. The germline V gene has CDR1 GTSNPN and CDR2 SVGIG (reference sequence). In nucleotides, the CDR3 is TGTGCCTGGAGCCCCGCTAGCGGGAGGGCCCTCAATGAGCAGTTCTTC. It codes for CAWSPASGRALNEQFF.

This clonotype showed up many times. The chain joins TRBV19 to TRBJ1-2, with D possibly TRBD1 on 5 matching bases. The CDR3 sequence is 12 residues long. Germline CDR1 is LNHDA and CDR2 is SQIVND (reference sequence). Trimming left V 4 bases short and J 5 bases short, with 8 bases between. Written as DNA, the CDR3 is TGTGCCAGTAGTAACCAGGGATATGGCTACACCTTC. It specifies CASSNQGYGYTF.

This clonotype was seen at least ten times. The J gene is TRBJ1-4, the V gene TRBV19; weak D call: TRBD1 (5 bases). With 5 bases removed from V and 8 bases from J, the gap between germline ends came to 18 bases. The V gene's germline CDR1 is LNHDA and CDR2 SQIVND (reference sequence). The CDR3 covers 15 residues. The CDR3 DNA reads as TGTGCCAGTAGTCCTCTGGGGGGAGTCGGAGAAAAACTGTTTTTT. Translation gives CASSPLGGVGEKLFF. Full variable domain (remainder filled in from reference TRBV19 and TRBJ1-4): DGGITQSPKYLFRKEGQNVTLSCEQNLNHDAMYWYRQDPGQGLRLIYYSQIVNDFQKGDIAEGYSVSREKKESFPLTVTSAQKNPTAFYLCASSPLGGVGEKLFFGSGTQLSVL.

This chain links TRBV7-6 with TRBJ2-1, with D maybe TRBD2 (5 bases). V was shortened by 2 bases and J by 3 bases, with 5 bases between the two germline ends. CDR1 and CDR2 from the germline V gene are SGHVS and FNYEAQ. CDR3 length equals 13 residues. The CDR3 is CASSLTSYNEQFF. The DNA for the CDR3 is TGTGCCAGCAGCTTAACTAGCTACAATGAGCAGTTCTTC.